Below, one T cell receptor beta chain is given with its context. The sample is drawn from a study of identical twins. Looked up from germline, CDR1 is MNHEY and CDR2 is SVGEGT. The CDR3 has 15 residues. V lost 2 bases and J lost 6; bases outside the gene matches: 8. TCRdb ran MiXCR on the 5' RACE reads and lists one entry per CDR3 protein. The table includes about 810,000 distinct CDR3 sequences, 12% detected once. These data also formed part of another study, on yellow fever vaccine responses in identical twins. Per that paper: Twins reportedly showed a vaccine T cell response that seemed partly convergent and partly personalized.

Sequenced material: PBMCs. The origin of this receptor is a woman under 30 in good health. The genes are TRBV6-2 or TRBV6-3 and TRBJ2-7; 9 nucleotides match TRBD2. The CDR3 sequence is CASSYPAGGYGEQYF. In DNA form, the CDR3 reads TGTGCCAGCAGTTACCCGGCGGGAGGGTACGGCGAGCAGTACTTC.